The 23 T cell receptor beta chains below come from one sample, sequenced in a study of T cell repertoires in cytomegalovirus infection. MiXCR, run by TCRdb on the reads, gives a single entry per CDR3 protein. The sample includes 230,000 or so distinct CDR3 sequences, approximately 15% of them seen just once. The sequenced material came from CD8+ T cells from PBMCs. The receptor source for this set is a human donor in good health (CMV status not recorded). Some clones in this sample may be carry-over from other donors' samples.

The CDR3 DNA reads as TGTGCCAGCAGCCGAGCGAGGGACAGGTTGCTGAGCTACACCTTC. Translating it yields CASSRARDRLLSYTF. J is TRBJ1-2 and V is TRBV9; TRBD1 matches at 8 bases. The CDR3 extends over 15 amino acids. The germline V gene encodes CDR1 SGDLS and CDR2 YYNGEE. V lost 4 bases to trimming and J lost 9 bases; unmatched junction nucleotides: 14.

The V and J genes are TRBV6-4 and TRBJ2-3; weak D call: TRBD2 (5 bases). Germline V lookup: CDR1 MRHNA, CDR2 SNTAGT. This CDR3 is built from 15 residues. V was clipped by 0 bases and J by 1 base, with 8 bases between them. Here the CDR3 DNA reads TGTGCCAGCAGTGACTCAGCGGCCCGCACAGATACGCAGTATTTT. It is translated as CASSDSAARTDTQYF.

A few counts support this clonotype. The V call is TRBV5-6, the J call TRBJ2-1, with a weak D call TRBD2 (5 bases). Germline CDR1 is SGHDT and CDR2 is YYEEEE. The V gene lost 1 base and the J gene lost 9 bases, with 11 bases spanning the gap. The CDR3 length is 13 residues. The CDR3 here is CASSLTRVTEQFF. CDR3 coding DNA: TGTGCCAGCAGCTTGACGCGGGTCACTGAGCAGTTCTTC.

The chain couples TRBV2 to TRBJ2-3, with D maybe TRBD2 (5 bases). Germline CDR1 SNHLY, CDR2 FYNNEI. Deletions cut 0 bases from V and 1 base from J, with 11 bases between. This CDR3 spans 16 amino acids. CDR3 in amino acids: CASSEARGPGTDTQYF. CDR3 nucleotides: TGTGCCAGCAGTGAAGCGCGCGGGCCGGGCACAGATACGCAGTATTTT.

The sample holds one count of this clonotype. The V call is TRBV5-6, the J call TRBJ2-2, with D possibly being TRBD1 or TRBD2 (5 bases each). This CDR3 contains 17 residues. Trimming removed 3 bases at V and 6 bases at J, with 21 bases between. Looked up from germline, CDR1 is SGHDT and CDR2 is YYEEEE. CDR3 DNA: TGTGCCAGCAGCTATGGCGCGAGTCAGGTGGGGGCCGGGGAGCTGTTTTTT. Translating gives CASSYGASQVGAGELFF.

This clonotype was seen a handful of times. V gene TRBV4-1 combines with J gene TRBJ2-1, with D unclear. CDR1 and CDR2 from the germline V gene are MGHRA and YSYEKL. Trimming took 0 bases from V and 2 from J, leaving 11 bases between them. The CDR3 spans 16 residues. This CDR3 is CASSQDSLLTYNEQFF. Written as DNA, the CDR3 is TGCGCCAGCAGCCAAGATTCGCTACTCACCTACAATGAGCAGTTCTTC.

This chain uses TRBV25-1 with TRBJ2-7; 7 nucleotides match TRBD1. J gave up 2 bases and V 5 bases, and 12 bases lay outside the gene matches. Germline lookup yields CDR1 MGHDK and CDR2 SYGVNS. The CDR3 loop spans 16 amino acids. CDR3 sequence: CASSPPQGERAYEQYF. In DNA form, the CDR3 reads TGTGCCAGCAGTCCACCGCAGGGGGAACGAGCCTACGAGCAGTACTTC.

A word on this clonotype: One base away lies a much larger clone, so this may be a sequencing read error. The chain carries TRBV7-3 and TRBJ2-3; 10 bases line up with TRBD2. V was pared by 5 bases and J by 10 bases, with 15 bases of the junction left unmatched. CDR3 length: 16 residues. CDR1 and CDR2 from the germline V gene are SGHTA and FQGTGA. The CDR3 bases are TGTGCCAGCAGCCCAGAACAGCGGGGGGGGTTGGATGCGCAGTATTTT. It translates to CASSPEQRGGLDAQYF.

This clonotype has more than one count but fewer than ten. The chain recombines TRBV6-1 with TRBJ2-5; possibly TRBD1 or TRBD2 for D (5 bases each). The CDR3 runs to 15 residues. Trimming shortened V by 5 bases and J by 1 base, and 14 bases separated the two germline ends. Per the germline V gene, CDR1 is MNHNS and CDR2 is SASEGT. Here the CDR3 DNA reads TGTGCCAGCAGTTTGTTTCGGGACCTCCAAGAGACCCAGTACTTC. This encodes CASSLFRDLQETQYF.

The chain has TRBV2 and TRBJ2-7; no clear D. The CDR3 length is 16 residues. Germline CDR1 is SNHLY and CDR2 is FYNNEI. Trimming took off 3 bases at V and 4 bases at J, with 19 bases between the two ends. CDR3 in amino acids: CASSDWAAYTPYEQYF. CDR3 nucleotide sequence: TGTGCCAGCAGTGATTGGGCAGCTTATACCCCTTACGAGCAGTACTTC.

The J gene is TRBJ2-1, the V gene TRBV28; the D is unclear. V lost 3 bases, J lost 2 bases, and 14 bases lay in between. The CDR3 is made up of 16 amino acids. The germline CDR1 and CDR2 sequences are MDHEN and SYDVKM. In DNA form, the CDR3 reads TGTGCCAGCAGTTTGACTGGAACGGTCCCCTACAATGAGCAGTTCTTC. The encoded protein is CASSLTGTVPYNEQFF.

This clonotype turned up a few times. The chain has TRBV27 and TRBJ2-5; 10 positions agree with TRBD1. The CDR3 totals 16 residues. The junction had 13 bases not matched to a gene; V was cut back by 7 bases and J by 5 bases. Germline-derived CDR1 and CDR2 are MNHEY and SMNVEV (reference sequence). CDR3 in DNA: TGTGCCAGCAAAAAGTCCGAGACAGGGGGCGGTGAGACCCAGTACTTC. It yields the protein CASKKSETGGGETQYF.

This clonotype occurred many times. This sequence joins TRBV7-8 and TRBJ1-4; D unresolved. The germline CDR1 and CDR2 sequences are SGHVS and FQNEAQ. The V end lost 2 bases, the J end lost 5 bases, and 9 bases lay between the germline ends. This CDR3 comprises 14 residues. CDR3 sequence (DNA): TGTGCCAGCAGCTTATTAAGCTTGAATGAAAAACTGTTTTTT. Its protein product is CASSLLSLNEKLFF.

This clonotype was detected many times. This sequence joins TRBV7-2 and TRBJ1-3, with 8 bases that match TRBD1. Trimming cost V 5 bases and J 4 bases; bases outside gene matches: 16. Germline V gene lookup returns CDR1 SGHTA and CDR2 FQGNSA. CDR3 size: 18 residues. CDR3 sequence reads: CASSDPGQGVLGGNTIYF. CDR3 bases: TGTGCCAGCAGCGACCCCGGACAGGGTGTCCTGGGAGGAAACACCATATATTTT.

This clonotype was seen only a few times. The V and J genes are TRBV2 and TRBJ2-7; D is ambiguous. V gave up 7 bases and J gave up 1 base, with 14 bases separating them. The CDR3 is made up of 14 amino acids. Germline-derived CDR1 and CDR2 are SNHLY and FYNNEI. The CDR3: CASKATLGSYEQYF. DNA for the CDR3: TGTGCCAGCAAGGCGACGCTAGGTTCCTACGAGCAGTACTTC. Drawing the rest from reference TRBV2 and TRBJ2-7, the complete variable domain is EPEVTQTPSHQVTQMGQEVILRCVPISNHLYFYWYRQILGQKVEFLVSFYNNEISEKSEIFDDQFSVERPDGSNFTLKIRSTKLEDSAMYFCASKATLGSYEQYFGPGTRLTVT.

This clonotype showed up just a few times. This chain connects TRBV20-1 to TRBJ2-7; D may be TRBD2 (6 bases). Germline V gene data show CDR1 as DFQATT and CDR2 as SNEGSKA (reference sequence). The CDR3 spans 14 residues. Trimming left V 3 bases short and J 3 bases short, with 15 bases between. CDR3 loop: CSARGTAVDYEQYF. In nucleotides, the CDR3 is TGCAGTGCTAGGGGGACTGCTGTCGACTACGAGCAGTACTTC.

The DNA for the CDR3 is TGCGCCAGCAGCTTGTCTGACATCTATGGCTACACCTTC. It encodes CASSLSDIYGYTF. The chain is built from TRBV5-1 and TRBJ1-2; D is ambiguous. CDR3 length: 13 amino acids. Germline V gives CDR1 SGHRS, CDR2 YFSETQ. The ends were cut back, 1 base at V and 4 bases at J, with 8 bases in the middle.

The chain joins TRBV12-3 or TRBV12-4 to TRBJ2-7; unclear D gene. V lost 3 bases to trimming and J lost 3 bases, with 6 bases between them. The CDR3 has 12 amino acids. In DNA form, the CDR3 reads TGTGCCAGCAGTTTCGAGCGCTACGAGCAGTACTTC. Protein: CASSFERYEQYF.

This chain connects TRBV28 to TRBJ2-1, with 10 bases fitting TRBD2. CDR3 length: 19 amino acids. V gave up 1 base and J gave up 0 bases; unmatched junction bases: 9. CDR1 is MDHEN and CDR2 is SYDVKM in the germline V gene. The CDR3 nucleotides are TGTGCCAGCAGTTTATCTCTTGGACTAGCGGTTAGCTCCTACAATGAGCAGTTCTTC. Translated: CASSLSLGLAVSSYNEQFF.

The chain is built from TRBV29-1 and TRBJ1-1; D is unresolved. The germline V gene encodes CDR1 SQVTM and CDR2 ANQGSEA. The V end lost 1 base, the J end lost 11 bases, and 14 bases lay between the germline ends. There are 12 residues in the CDR3. The CDR3 loop is CSVEVLGLRAFF. In nucleotides, the CDR3 is TGCAGCGTTGAAGTTTTAGGGTTGAGGGCTTTCTTT.

The chain couples TRBV6-2 or TRBV6-3 to TRBJ2-4; TRBD1 agrees at 11 bases. The CDR3 is 15 amino acids. Germline V gene data show CDR1 as MNHEY and CDR2 as SVGEGT. V shed 6 bases, J shed 15 bases, and the junction held 16 bases outside the gene matches. The CDR3 reads CASSWTGGQMDSGYF. DNA of the CDR3: TGTGCCAGCAGCTGGACAGGGGGCCAAATGGACTCGGGGTACTTC.

This clonotype appeared many times. The V call is TRBV7-2, the J call TRBJ2-7; D may be TRBD2 (6 bases). The germline gives CDR1 SGHTA, CDR2 FQGNSA. The CDR3 extends over 16 amino acids. V was shortened by 2 bases and J by 6 bases, with 20 bases between the two germline ends. In DNA, the CDR3 is TGTGCCAGCAGCTTAAATAAGAGGGGACCGACTAGCGAGCAGTACTTC. It is translated as CASSLNKRGPTSEQYF.

This clonotype was seen ten or more times. The genes are TRBV6-5 and TRBJ2-7; a weak D match, TRBD2 (6 bases). V lost 0 bases, J lost 0 bases, and 12 bases lay in between. The V gene's germline CDR1 is MNHEY and CDR2 SVGAGI. CDR3 length: 16 amino acids. DNA of the CDR3: TGTGCCAGCAGTTACTCATGGGACTTAAGCTCCTACGAGCAGTACTTC. Amino acids: CASSYSWDLSSYEQYF.